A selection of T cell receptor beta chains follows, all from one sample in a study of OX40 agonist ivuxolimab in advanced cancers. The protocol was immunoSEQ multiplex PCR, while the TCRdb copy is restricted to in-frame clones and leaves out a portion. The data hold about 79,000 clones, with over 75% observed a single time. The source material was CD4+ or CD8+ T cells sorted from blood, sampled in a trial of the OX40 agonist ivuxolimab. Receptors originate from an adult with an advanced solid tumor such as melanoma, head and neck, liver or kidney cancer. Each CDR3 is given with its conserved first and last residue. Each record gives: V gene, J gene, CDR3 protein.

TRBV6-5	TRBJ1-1	CASSLVGFNTEAFF
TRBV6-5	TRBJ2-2	CASTETGTGELFF
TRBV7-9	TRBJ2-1	CASSLGANNEQFF
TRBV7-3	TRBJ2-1	CASSSGPNNEQFF
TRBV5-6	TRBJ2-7	CASSSPRDRDYEQYF
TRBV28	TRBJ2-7	CANSAGLEQYF
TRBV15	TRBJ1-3	CATSRDRGYGNTIYF
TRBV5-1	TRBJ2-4	CASSLGSRPKNIQYF
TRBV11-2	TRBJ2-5	CASSPGTPGETQYF
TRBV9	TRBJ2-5	CASSVEVGQGTQYF
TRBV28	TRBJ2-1	CASSWERNEQFF
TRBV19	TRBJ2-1	CASSIYSISYNEQFF
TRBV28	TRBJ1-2	CASISNRDRNYGYTF
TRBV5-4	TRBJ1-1	CASSGKDGGAEAFF
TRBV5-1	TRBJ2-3	CATRGGAPTDTQYF
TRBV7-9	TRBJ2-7	CASSYSRGDEQYF
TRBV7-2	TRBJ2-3	CASSTTIAGGTSTDTQYF
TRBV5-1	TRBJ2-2	CASSLAGSNTGELFF
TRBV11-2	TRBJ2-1	CASSPSRGNEQFF
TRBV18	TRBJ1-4	CASSPTRGETNEKLFF
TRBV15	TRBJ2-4	CATSRATSGSEVAKNIQYF
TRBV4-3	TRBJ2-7	CASSQVRGARDEQYF
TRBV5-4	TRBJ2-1	CASSFGPPRSSYNEQFF